The 21 T cell receptor beta chains presented below share a single source sample, sequenced in a study of blood T cell repertoires in COVID-19. Assay used: immunoSEQ multiplex PCR; TCRdb lists only in-frame clones, some missing. Of roughly 43,000 clones detected, roughly four fifths appear once; the ten largest clones hold 23%. The material sequenced was peripheral blood. These receptors came from a woman in her sixties or seventies with acute or convalescent COVID-19.

The chain recombines TRBV7-2 with TRBJ1-6, with 8 bases matching TRBD1. The V gene's germline CDR1 is SGHTA and CDR2 FQGNSA. The CDR3 loop spans 14 amino acids. The trim removed 6 bases at V and 7 bases at J, leaving 5 bases unmatched. The CDR3 bases are TGTGCCAGCAGTCTGACAGGGGAGAATTCACCCCTCCACTTT. Its translation is CASSLTGENSPLHF.

The rearrangement links TRBV7-2 to TRBJ1-2; 7 bases fit TRBD1. The germline V gene has CDR1 SGHTA and CDR2 FQGNSA. This CDR3 region has 14 residues. The J segment lost 7 bases and the V segment lost 2 bases, leaving 7 bases of the junction unmatched. The CDR3 nucleotides are TGTGCCAGCAGCTTAACCCCGCAGGGGGTTGGCTACACCTTC. Protein: CASSLTPQGVGYTF. Combining the CDR3 with reference TRBV7-2 and TRBJ1-2 gives the whole variable domain GAGVSQSPSNKVTEKGKDVELRCDPISGHTALYWYRQSLGQGLEFLIYFQGNSAPDKSGLPSDRFSAERTGGSVSTLTIQRTQQEDSAVYLCASSLTPQGVGYTFGSGTRLTVV.

The DNA for the CDR3 is TGTGCCAGCAGTAGGACAGGGGGAAACACTGAAGCTTTCTTT. Translation gives CASSRTGGNTEAFF. The chain combines TRBV25-1 with TRBJ1-1; 10 nucleotides align to TRBD1. This CDR3 contains 14 residues. Per germline, CDR1 MGHDK and CDR2 SYGVNS. V gave up 5 bases and J gave up 2 bases; unmatched junction bases: 2.

V and J are TRBV5-1 and TRBJ2-2, with D tentatively TRBD1 (6 bases). The CDR3 is 15 residues long. Trimming took 4 bases from V and 3 from J, leaving 13 bases between them. The V gene's germline CDR1 is SGHRS and CDR2 YFSETQ. The CDR3 here is CASSAQGSDTGELFF. CDR3 in DNA: TGCGCCAGCAGCGCACAGGGATCCGACACCGGGGAGCTGTTTTTT.

The rearrangement uses TRBV10-1 and TRBJ2-7; D is possibly TRBD1 (6 bases). In germline, CDR1 is WNHNN, CDR2 SYGVQD (reference sequence). The CDR3 runs to 13 residues. The germline V and J ends were trimmed by 9 bases and 2 bases, with 14 bases remaining between them. CDR3 region: CASRRDKTYEQYF. Here the CDR3 DNA reads TGCGCCAGTCGCCGGGACAAGACCTACGAGCAGTACTTC.

This chain connects TRBV30 to TRBJ1-2, with D tentatively TRBD1 (5 bases). The V end lost 3 bases, the J end lost 4 bases, and 12 bases lay between the germline ends. The germline CDR1 and CDR2 sequences are GTSNPN and SVGIG (reference sequence). This CDR3 spans 13 amino acids. The CDR3 loop reads CAWRDSGRYGYTF. The DNA for the CDR3 is TGTGCCTGGAGAGACAGTGGACGCTATGGCTACACCTTC.

The chain uses TRBV7-9 and TRBJ1-6; D possibly corresponds to TRBD1 (6 bases). This CDR3 is built from 15 residues. V lost 1 base to trimming and J lost 7 bases, with 11 bases between them. Germline loops: CDR1 SEHNR, CDR2 FQNEAQ (reference sequence). In DNA form, the CDR3 reads TGTGCCAGCAGCTTAGATAGTGGACAGAATTCACCCCTCCACTTT. This sequence encodes CASSLDSGQNSPLHF.

The chain joins TRBV7-6 to TRBJ2-7, with 14 bases matching TRBD2. Germline V gives CDR1 SGHVS, CDR2 FNYEAQ. This CDR3 contains 16 residues. Losses at the gene ends were 5 bases for V and 2 bases for J; bases not matched to a gene: 5. CDR3 DNA sequence: TGTGCCAGCAGCCAAGGGGGACTAGCGGGGGCCTACGAGCAGTACTTC. This codes for CASSQGGLAGAYEQYF.

The chain has TRBV29-1 and TRBJ2-3; D is ambiguous. In germline, CDR1 is SQVTM, CDR2 ANQGSEA. This CDR3 spans 10 amino acids. CDR3 nucleotides: TGCAGTTCTCGCGTTGATACGCAGTATTTT. This sequence encodes CSSRVDTQYF.

This clone appeared a few times. The chain links TRBV29-1 to TRBJ1-1; 7 positions match TRBD1. The CDR3 has 12 amino acids. V lost 7 bases to trimming and J lost 6 bases; unmatched junction nucleotides: 8. Germline assignment: CDR1 SQVTM and CDR2 ANQGSEA. The CDR3 DNA reads as TGCAGCGCCGGACAGGCTGGATCTGAAGCTTTCTTT. Protein product: CSAGQAGSEAFF.

The chain recombines TRBV18 with TRBJ2-7; 7 positions match TRBD1. This CDR3 region has 14 residues. Germline CDR1 is KGHSH and CDR2 is LQKENI. V lost 6 bases and J lost 3; bases outside the gene matches: 8. The CDR3, as DNA: TGTGCCAGCTCTTGGGACAGTTCGCTCTACGAGCAGTACTTC. Amino acids: CASSWDSSLYEQYF.

This clone was found a few times. The chain joins TRBV5-1 to TRBJ1-6, with a tentative D call TRBD1 (5 bases). CDR1 and CDR2 (germline): SGHRS, YFSETQ. Trimming removed 4 bases at V and 0 bases at J, with 11 bases between. This CDR3 is built from 16 residues. DNA of the CDR3: TGCGCCAGCAGCGAACAGGCGAACTCCTATAATTCACCCCTCCACTTT. Its protein product is CASSEQANSYNSPLHF. Full variable domain (missing parts from reference TRBV5-1 and TRBJ1-6): KAGVTQTPRYLIKTRGQQVTLSCSPISGHRSVSWYQQTPGQGLQFLFEYFSETQRNKGNFPGRFSGRQFSNSRSEMNVSTLELGDSALYLCASSEQANSYNSPLHFGNGTRLTVT.

The chain is built from TRBV14 and TRBJ2-3; 7 positions agree with TRBD1. CDR1 SGHDN and CDR2 FVKESK come from the germline V gene. The CDR3 length is 16 residues. V was clipped by 1 base and J by 1 base; unmatched bases: 5. The CDR3 reads CASSQGKGARTDTQYF. The DNA for the CDR3 is TGTGCCAGCAGCCAAGGGAAGGGGGCTCGCACAGATACGCAGTATTTT.

This clone was seen a single time. The genes are TRBV5-6 and TRBJ2-2, with D possibly matching TRBD1 (5 bases). The CDR3 has 15 residues. V was cut by 3 bases and J by 0 bases, with 9 bases left in between. Germline CDR1 reads SGHDT; CDR2 reads YYEEEE. This chain's CDR3 is CASSSNRPNTGELFF. DNA of the CDR3: TGTGCCAGCAGCTCGAACAGGCCGAACACCGGGGAGCTGTTTTTT.

The rearrangement uses TRBV27 and TRBJ2-1; perhaps TRBD2 as D (6 bases). Germline CDR1 is MNHEY and CDR2 is SMNVEV (reference sequence). This CDR3 has 14 amino acids. V lost 2 bases to trimming and J lost 3 bases, with 8 bases between them. The CDR3 DNA follows: TGTGCCAGCAGTTTAAGACTAGACTACAATGAGCAGTTCTTC. Protein product: CASSLRLDYNEQFF.

J is TRBJ1-4 and V is TRBV15, with D unresolved. This CDR3 is 14 amino acids long. The V gene lost 3 bases and the J gene lost 3 bases, with 8 bases spanning the gap. The germline CDR1 and CDR2 sequences are LNHNV and YYDKDF (reference sequence). CDR3 DNA sequence: TGTGCCACCAGCAGGAGACAACCTAATGAAAAACTGTTTTTT. Residues: CATSRRQPNEKLFF.

The genes are TRBV9 and TRBJ1-2; no reliable D call. The CDR3 has 16 amino acids. CDR1 is SGDLS and CDR2 is YYNGEE in the germline V gene. V dropped 0 bases and J dropped 0 bases, with 12 bases sitting between them. The CDR3 sequence is CASSVGGTGTNYGYTF. CDR3 coding DNA: TGTGCCAGCAGCGTAGGTGGCACGGGGACTAACTATGGCTACACCTTC.

This clone was recorded once. The rearrangement joins TRBV6-2 or TRBV6-3 to TRBJ2-5; D not certain. V was shortened by 5 bases and J by 1 base, with 5 bases between the two germline ends. The CDR3 sequence is 12 residues long. Germline lookup yields CDR1 MNHEY and CDR2 SVGEGT. CDR3 sequence (DNA): TGTGCCAGCAGTGAGATCCAAGAGACCCAGTACTTC. It encodes CASSEIQETQYF.

The V and J genes are TRBV9 and TRBJ2-7; tentatively, D is TRBD1 (5 bases). Trimming removed 0 bases from V and 2 bases from J, with 9 bases in between. The CDR3 extends over 14 amino acids. Germline CDR1 SGDLS, CDR2 YYNGEE. The CDR3 nucleotides read TGTGCCAGCAGCGTAGATGTCAGGGCCTACGAGCAGTACTTC. This encodes CASSVDVRAYEQYF. The variable domain in full, with the rest retrieved from reference TRBV9 and TRBJ2-7, is DSGVTQTPKHLITATGQRVTLRCSPRSGDLSVYWYQQSLDQGLQFLIQYYNGEERAKGNILERFSAQQFPDLHSELNLSSLELGDSALYFCASSVDVRAYEQYFGPGTRLTVT.

This chain joins TRBV13 and TRBJ2-7; weak D call: TRBD2 (5 bases). The V end was cut by 2 bases, the J end by 7 bases, with 15 bases between. This CDR3 spans 14 amino acids. CDR1 and CDR2 (germline): PRHDT, FYEKMQ (reference sequence). The CDR3 spells CASSLRSSSGEQYF. CDR3 sequence (DNA): TGTGCCAGCAGCTTAAGGAGTAGCTCGGGGGAGCAGTACTTC.

This CDR3 is CAGGTRSGGDPYEQYF. In DNA, the CDR3 is TGTGCCGGCGGGACTCGGTCGGGGGGGGACCCCTACGAGCAGTACTTC. This chain links TRBV5-8 with TRBJ2-7; 8 bases are a match to TRBD2. CDR3 length: 16 amino acids. The V gene end was trimmed by 10 bases and the J gene end by 2 bases; junction bases not matched to a gene: 17. Per germline, CDR1 SGHTS and CDR2 YDEGEE.